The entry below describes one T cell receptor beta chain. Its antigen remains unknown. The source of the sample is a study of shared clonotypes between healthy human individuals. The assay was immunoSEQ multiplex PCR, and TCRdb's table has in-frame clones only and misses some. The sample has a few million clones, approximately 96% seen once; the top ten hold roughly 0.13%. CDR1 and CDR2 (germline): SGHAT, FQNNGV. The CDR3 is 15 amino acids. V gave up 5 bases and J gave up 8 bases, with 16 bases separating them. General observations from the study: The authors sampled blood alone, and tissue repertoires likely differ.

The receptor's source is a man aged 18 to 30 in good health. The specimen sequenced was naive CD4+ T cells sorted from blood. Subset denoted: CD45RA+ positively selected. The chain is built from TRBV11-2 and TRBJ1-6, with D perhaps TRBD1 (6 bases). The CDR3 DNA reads TGTGCCAGCAGCGTACAGGGAGGACGGGATTCACCCCTCCACTTT. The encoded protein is CASSVQGGRDSPLHF. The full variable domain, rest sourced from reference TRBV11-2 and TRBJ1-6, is EAGVAQSPRYKIIEKRQSVAFWCNPISGHATLYWYQQILGQGPKLLIQFQNNGVVDDSQLPKDRFSAERLKGVDSTLKIQPAKLEDSAVYLCASSVQGGRDSPLHFGNGTRLTVT.